This TCR beta chain was observed in a study of T-cell reconstitution after alpha-beta-depleted transplantation in children. This CDR3 has 15 residues. With V trimmed by 6 bases and J by 1 base, 5 bases remained unmatched. The V gene's germline CDR1 is DFQATT and CDR2 SNEGSKA (reference sequence). Construction of the TCRbeta library involved unique molecular identifiers. TCRdb re-derived calls from the PCR reads in MiXCR, one entry per CDR3 protein. This sample has approximately 650,000 distinct CDR3 sequences, with under 15% found just once. This chain links TRBV20-1 with TRBJ2-1; 11 bases are shared with TRBD2. The material was PBMCs, obtained before TCRalphabeta/CD19-depleted stem cell transplant. The sequence was obtained from a girl aged 2 to 10 with congenital amegakaryocytic thrombocytopenia, due to receive a stem cell transplant. CDR3 nucleotides: TGCAGTGCCCCGGGGACTAGCGGATCCTACAATGAGCAGTTCTTC. It yields the protein CSAPGTSGSYNEQFF.